What follows is one T cell receptor (beta chain) and its context. V lost 4 bases, J lost 5 bases, and 14 bases stayed unmatched. CDR3 size: 16 residues. Germline values: CDR1 SGHRS, CDR2 YFSETQ. The entry originates in a study of cytomegalovirus exposure and HLA in healthy donors. Sequencing was performed with immunoSEQ multiplex PCR; in TCRdb, only in-frame clones are kept and a portion is missing. This table has fewer than 200,000 clones, around 87% appearing once. The V gene is TRBV5-1, the J gene TRBJ2-7, with 8 bases identical to TRBD1. This clonotype originated in a woman aged 25 to 39 in good health and CMV-seronegative. Sample: PBMCs. The CDR3 coding sequence is TGCGCCAGCAGCCCACTACCGCAGGGGGCCGAGGACGAGCAGTACTTC. Translated, it gives CASSPLPQGAEDEQYF.